This T cell receptor (beta chain) was recorded in a study of T cell repertoires in cytomegalovirus infection. The wider study: Recently identified HLA-C-restricted CMV epitopes and well-studied HLA-B-restricted CMV epitopes were used by the study.

The V gene's germline CDR1 is SGHVS and CDR2 FQNEAQ. The V and J ends lost 5 bases and 4 bases respectively, with 15 bases between them. This CDR3 is built from 14 residues. In TCRdb, the reads were re-called with MiXCR into one record per CDR3 protein. The sample contains about 830,000 distinct CDR3 sequences, about 33% of which appear only once. A word on this clonotype: Its antigen remains unidentified.

The TCR sequence derives from a human donor in good health (CMV status not recorded). Some clones in this sample may be carry-over from other donors' samples. The chain combines TRBV7-8 with TRBJ2-7; no definite D call. The sequencing here drew on cultured CD8+ T cells from PBMCs, taken from culture after CMV antigen stimulation. The CDR3 here is CASSARGTVYEQYF. CDR3 coding DNA: TGTGCCAGCAGCGCCCGCGGAACAGTTTACGAGCAGTACTTC.